One T cell receptor beta chain is described in this entry. Its antigen is unidentified. Method: immunoSEQ multiplex PCR; TCRdb's copy keeps in-frame clones and lacks some. The table shows more than 75,000 clones, with around 90% occurring only once. The data were taken from a study of T cell responses to AZD1222 COVID-19 vaccine. As for the study in general: Second-dose schedules of about 4 or about 12 weeks were combined. Study-wide points: At 160-218 and 743-854, vaccine-associated CD4 TCRs were dominant, and they spanned spike. None of the repertoires were sampled until the peak T cell response had passed. Seropositivity was recorded at baseline in only five to seven AZD1222 recipients.

The V gene lost 0 bases and the J gene lost 6 bases, with 9 bases spanning the gap. This CDR3 is 13 amino acids long. Looked up from germline, CDR1 is SGHAT and CDR2 is FQNNGV. The sequence came from an adult in good health. The V call is TRBV11-2, the J call TRBJ2-7, with D unresolved. Here the sequenced sample was peripheral blood, taken on day 0 of AZD1222 vaccination. The CDR3 loop reads CASSLEPATEQYF. DNA of the CDR3: TGTGCCAGCAGCTTAGAGCCAGCCACCGAGCAGTACTTC.